Listed below are T cell receptor beta chains from one sample, sequenced in a study of identical twins. A single record per CDR3 protein comes from TCRdb applying MiXCR to the 5' RACE reads. The sample has hundreds of thousands of distinct CDR3 sequences; about 12% are singletons. These data are also associated with another study on yellow fever vaccine responses in identical twins.

Sequenced material: PBMCs. The origin of the receptors is a woman under 30 in good health. Both conserved end residues are trimmed from each CDR3. The order of the fields is V gene, clone size, CDR3 length, J gene, CDR3 protein. Some rows have no size entry. The others give once, few or many, or a class for an expanded clone.

TRBV27	few	16	TRBJ2-3	ASSSLRLAGGSTDTQY
TRBV9	many	11	TRBJ2-3	ASSTPPADTQY
TRBV10-3	.	11	TRBJ1-2	AIRVDRSYGYT
TRBV15	many	13	TRBJ2-4	ATSGPGTGFNIQY
TRBV27	many	13	TRBJ2-3	ASSRRLAGFDTQY
TRBV4-1	few	13	TRBJ2-5	ASSQDVSGEETQY
TRBV3-1	.	12	TRBJ2-1	ASSQAPGRDEQF
TRBV28	many	10	TRBJ1-1	ASRRGGTEAF
TRBV10-3	.	12	TRBJ2-7	AISDAGTDYEQY
TRBV29-1	few	13	TRBJ2-1	SVEAGTSGYNEQF
TRBV20-1	.	13	TRBJ2-7	SARQPGRPPYEQY
TRBV20-1	many	11	TRBJ1-1	SARDRGLTEAF
TRBV5-1	many	10	TRBJ2-1	ASSPGTPEQF
TRBV15	few	14	TRBJ2-5	ATSRPTGGSRETQY
TRBV15	.	14	TRBJ2-3	ATSRGLAGGTDTQY
TRBV28	few	11	TRBJ2-1	ASTTRGYNEQF
TRBV28	.	12	TRBJ2-5	ASNPAGPQETQY
TRBV14	.	12	TRBJ1-3	ASSLRDSRATIY
TRBV7-8	few	12	TRBJ1-5	ASSLASMFQPQH
TRBV12-3/TRBV12-4	.	13	TRBJ1-1	ASSLGQGFRSEAF
TRBV24-1	.	11	TRBJ1-2	ATSDRDSYGYT
TRBV2	.	12	TRBJ2-1	ASSGAVSYNEQF
TRBV3-1	.	11	TRBJ2-3	ASSQGLTNTQY
TRBV12-3/TRBV12-4	few	13	TRBJ2-7	ASSFRTSGRNEQY
TRBV4-1	many	11	TRBJ2-2	ASSPVVAGELF
TRBV10-1	.	10	TRBJ2-5	ASSNNPETQY
TRBV7-9	many	14	TRBJ2-2	ASSLTSGVNTGELF
TRBV20-1	.	13	TRBJ2-7	SASGDAGGSYEQY